This T cell receptor beta chain was obtained from a study of CXCR3-negative and CXCR3-positive naive CD8 T cells. Overall study findings and caveats: Relative to memory CD8+ cells, whose diversity was much lower, both naive subsets had comparably high diversity. Freshly isolated PBMCs were used in most assays, given partial CXCR3 loss after freezing. CXCR3-expressing naive cells carried TRB CDR3s more hydrophobic than those of CXCR3-negative naive cells.

With UMI labels, 5' RACE was used to prepare the TRB cDNA libraries. TCRdb re-called the 5' RACE reads and catalogs CDR3 proteins one per entry, DNA excluded. The specimen's table records some 150,000 distinct CDR3 sequences. A word on this clonotype: Its specificity is not known.

The CD45RO-CCR7+CD27+CD95- phenotype denoted naive CD8+ T cells. The sample consisted of naive CXCR3+ CD8+ T cells from blood. Subset of the sample: CD45RO-CCR7+CD27+CD95- naive CD8+ T cells expressing CXCR3 (TNR3+). The sequence came from a human donor in good health. Some clones in this sample may be carry-over from other donors' samples.

Here the CDR3 reads CSVAQQTGELFF. The chain links TRBV29-1 to TRBJ2-2. The germline V gene encodes CDR1 SQVTM and CDR2 ANQGSEA. The CDR3 runs 12 residues.